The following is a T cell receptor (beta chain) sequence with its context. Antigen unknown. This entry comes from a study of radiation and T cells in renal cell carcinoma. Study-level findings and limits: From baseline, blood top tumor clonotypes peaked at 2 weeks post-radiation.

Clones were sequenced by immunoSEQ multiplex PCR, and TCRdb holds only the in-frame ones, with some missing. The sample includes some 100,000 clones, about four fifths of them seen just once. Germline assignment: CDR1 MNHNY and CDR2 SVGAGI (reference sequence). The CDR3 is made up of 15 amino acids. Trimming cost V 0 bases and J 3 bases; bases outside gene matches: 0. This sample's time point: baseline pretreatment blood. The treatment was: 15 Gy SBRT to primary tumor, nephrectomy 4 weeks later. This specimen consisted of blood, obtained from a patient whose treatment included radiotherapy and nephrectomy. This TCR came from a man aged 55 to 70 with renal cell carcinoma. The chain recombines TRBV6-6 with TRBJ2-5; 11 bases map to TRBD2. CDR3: CASSYSTSGKETQYF. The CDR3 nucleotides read TGTGCCAGCAGTTACTCGACTAGCGGGAAAGAGACCCAGTACTTC.